What follows describes a single TCR beta chain. The germline gene is not matched at one end of the junction; a read error may be the cause. The sample comes from a study of T cell repertoires in cytomegalovirus infection. On the study more broadly: TCR beta signatures that were public indicated CMV infection and matching HLA type.

TCRdb used MiXCR to reprocess the reads, holding one entry per CDR3 protein. This table has 740,000 or so distinct CDR3 sequences, less than 40% appearing once. Germline V gives CDR1 DFQATT, CDR2 SNEGSKA (reference sequence). CDR3 length: 16 residues. The receptor's source is a human donor in good health (CMV status not recorded). Some clones in this sample may be carry-over from other donors' samples. What was sequenced was PBMCs. The chain has TRBV20-1 and TRBJ1-6, with TRBD1 as a possible D gene (6 bases). The CDR3 region is CSARFTGNRYNSPLHF. The DNA for the CDR3 is TGCAGTGCTAGGTTCACAGGGAATCGCTATAATTCACCCCTACACTTT.